This TCR beta chain was recovered during a study of human T cells and chemical hapten exposure. Broader study findings: Significantly greater numbers of large CDR3 similarity clusters came from expanded TCRs than from controls.

This clonotype was picked up many times. Its antigen is unidentified. TCRdb fed the RACE reads into MiXCR, producing one record per CDR3 protein. The sample has about 120,000 distinct CDR3 sequences; over 10% are singletons. Stated time point: patch test 1, 2 weeks after DPC sensitization. The sample's treatment: therapeutic diphenylcyclopropenone sensitization with weekly scalp DPC. Whole blood, unfractionated, served as the material for total RNA extraction. Germline CDR1 reads MRHNA; CDR2 reads SNTAGT. This CDR3 has 13 residues. The V gene lost 5 bases and the J gene lost 5 bases, with 10 bases spanning the gap.

The material sequenced was whole blood, taken in connection with sensitization to the hapten diphenylcyclopropenone (DPC). This clonotype originated in a woman aged 45-59 years with alopecia areata. Some clones in this sample may be carry-over from other donors' samples. The chain couples TRBV6-4 to TRBJ2-1, with TRBD1 as a possible D gene (6 bases). The DNA for the CDR3 is TGTGCCAGCAGTCCGAGGGGGAACAATGAGCAGTTCTTC. This translates into CASSPRGNNEQFF.